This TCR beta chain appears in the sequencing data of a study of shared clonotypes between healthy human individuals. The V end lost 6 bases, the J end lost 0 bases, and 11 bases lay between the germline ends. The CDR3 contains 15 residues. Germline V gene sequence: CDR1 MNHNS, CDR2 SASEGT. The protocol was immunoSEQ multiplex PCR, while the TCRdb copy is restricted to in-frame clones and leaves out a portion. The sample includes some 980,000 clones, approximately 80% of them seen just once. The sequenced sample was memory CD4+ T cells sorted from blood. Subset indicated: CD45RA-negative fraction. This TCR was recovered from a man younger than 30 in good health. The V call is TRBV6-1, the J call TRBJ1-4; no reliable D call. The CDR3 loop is CASSLISTTNEKLFF. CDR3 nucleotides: TGTGCCAGCAGCCTTATCAGTACAACTAATGAAAAACTGTTTTTT.